Following are 12 T cell receptor beta chains from one sample sequenced in a study of shared clonotypes between healthy human individuals. Libraries were prepared by immunoSEQ multiplex PCR; TCRdb keeps only in-frame clonotypes and omits some of them. The table lists 1.6 million or so clones, approximately 98.5% of them singletons. Sequencing was done on a sample of naive CD4+ T cells sorted from blood. Noted subset: CD45RA+ positively selected. These receptors were collected from a man younger than 45 in good health.

The table lists this clone with a count of one. The gene calls are TRBV7-3 and TRBJ2-3; 8 bases match TRBD2. The length of the CDR3 is 13 residues. CDR1 and CDR2 (germline): SGHTA, FQGTGA. With V trimmed by 5 bases and J by 6 bases, 4 bases remained unmatched. In DNA, the CDR3 is TGTGCCAGCAGCCCGGGGGGGCGGGATACGCAGTATTTT. It encodes CASSPGGRDTQYF.

The chain joins TRBV9 to TRBJ2-7; TRBD2 might be the D (5 bases). The CDR3 consists of 13 residues. Germline loops: CDR1 SGDLS, CDR2 YYNGEE. V lost 3 bases to trimming and J lost 0 bases, with 7 bases between them. CDR3: CASSATSSYEQYF. CDR3 sequence (DNA): TGTGCCAGCAGCGCCACTAGCTCCTACGAGCAGTACTTC.

This chain uses TRBV28 with TRBJ2-7; TRBD2 aligns across 10 bases. Germline V gives CDR1 MDHEN, CDR2 SYDVKM. The V gene end was trimmed by 3 bases and the J gene end by 4 bases; junction bases not matched to a gene: 9. The CDR3 is made up of 16 amino acids. CDR3 region: CASSLASSGSIYEQYF. CDR3 DNA sequence: TGTGCCAGCAGTTTGGCCTCTAGCGGGAGCATTTACGAGCAGTACTTC.

This sequence joins TRBV9 and TRBJ2-2; D is possibly TRBD2 (6 bases). This CDR3 contains 20 residues. Germline CDR1 is SGDLS and CDR2 is YYNGEE. Trimming took 4 bases from V and 4 from J, leaving 29 bases between them. The CDR3 here is CASSPPRPPAVQEGTGELFF. The CDR3 DNA sequence: TGTGCCAGCAGCCCACCACGGCCCCCCGCTGTCCAGGAGGGCACCGGGGAGCTGTTTTTT.

The V gene is TRBV11-2, the J gene TRBJ2-7; 8 bases line up with TRBD1. V shed 4 bases, J shed 5 bases, and the junction held 10 bases outside the gene matches. This CDR3 has 15 amino acids. Per germline, CDR1 SGHAT and CDR2 FQNNGV. In nucleotides, the CDR3 is TGTGCCAGCAGCTCCTCCGGGACAGGTTTCGACGAGCAGTACTTC. Translation gives CASSSSGTGFDEQYF.

CDR3 nucleotides: TGCGCCAGCAAGAACAGTATGAACACTGAAGCTTTCTTT. This gives the protein CASKNSMNTEAFF. V usage is TRBV10-1 and J usage is TRBJ1-1, with D unclear. V was cut by 7 bases and J by 0 bases, with 9 bases left in between. The CDR3 runs 13 residues. Per the germline V gene, CDR1 is WNHNN and CDR2 is SYGVQD (reference sequence).

The chain recombines TRBV9 with TRBJ2-7, with 9 nucleotides matching TRBD2. The CDR3 has 15 amino acids. The germline V gene encodes CDR1 SGDLS and CDR2 YYNGEE. The V gene end was trimmed by 2 bases and the J gene end by 3 bases; junction bases not matched to a gene: 6. CDR3: CASSVDSGSFYEQYF. CDR3 coding DNA: TGTGCCAGCAGCGTCGATAGCGGGAGCTTCTACGAGCAGTACTTC. Full variable domain (outside the CDR3, taken from reference TRBV9 and TRBJ2-7): DSGVTQTPKHLITATGQRVTLRCSPRSGDLSVYWYQQSLDQGLQFLIQYYNGEERAKGNILERFSAQQFPDLHSELNLSSLELGDSALYFCASSVDSGSFYEQYFGPGTRLTVT.

The genes are TRBV5-4 and TRBJ2-3; 8 bases are a match to TRBD2. V was pared by 7 bases and J by 4 bases, with 5 bases of the junction left unmatched. There are 13 residues in the CDR3. Germline loops: CDR1 SGHNT, CDR2 YYREEE (reference sequence). The CDR3 DNA sequence: TGTGCCAGCTCAAAGCGGGAGTCAGATACGCAGTATTTT. Protein: CASSKRESDTQYF.

This chain links TRBV28 with TRBJ1-1, with D uncertain. Trimming shortened V by 1 base and J by 6 bases, and 21 bases separated the two germline ends. The CDR3 length is 17 residues. Germline CDR1 reads MDHEN; CDR2 reads SYDVKM. CDR3 amino acids: CASSLLGRGQGGPEAFF. In DNA, the CDR3 is TGTGCCAGCAGTTTATTGGGCAGAGGGCAAGGAGGGCCTGAAGCTTTCTTT.

This chain joins TRBV6-6 and TRBJ2-7, with D unclear. Germline CDR1 is MNHNY and CDR2 is SVGAGI (reference sequence). The V end was cut by 7 bases, the J end by 5 bases, with 18 bases between. CDR3 length: 14 amino acids. The DNA for the CDR3 is TGTGCCAGCAAATTGGGGAATCCACTGGACGAGCAGTACTTC. Protein: CASKLGNPLDEQYF.

The V gene is TRBV28, the J gene TRBJ1-5, with 7 positions matching TRBD1. Trimming cost V 6 bases and J 1 base; bases outside gene matches: 12. The CDR3 loop spans 17 amino acids. Germline V gives CDR1 MDHEN, CDR2 SYDVKM. CDR3 sequence: CASSPEQGLGSNQPQHF. For the CDR3, the DNA is TGTGCCAGCAGCCCAGAACAGGGGCTCGGGAGCAATCAGCCCCAGCATTTT.

This CDR3 reads CAWSGAFSYEQYF. In DNA form, the CDR3 reads TGTGCCTGGAGTGGGGCTTTTTCCTACGAGCAGTACTTC. J is TRBJ2-7 and V is TRBV30; unclear D gene. V was shortened by 1 base and J by 1 base, with 8 bases between the two germline ends. This CDR3 is 13 amino acids long. Germline-derived CDR1 and CDR2 are GTSNPN and SVGIG (reference sequence).